Shown below are 26 T cell receptor beta chains from a single sample sequenced in a study of T-cell reconstitution after alpha-beta-depleted transplantation in children. The TCRbeta library incorporated unique molecular identifiers. MiXCR was run by TCRdb on the PCR reads, yielding one entry per CDR3 protein. The table shows fewer than 700,000 distinct CDR3 sequences, with under 15% occurring only once. Sequenced material: PBMCs, mostly from graft donor cells, taken 360 days after TCRalphabeta/CD19-depleted stem cell transplant. The receptors here all came from a male patient aged 10 to 17 who had a stem cell transplant for acute myeloid leukemia, so the T cells may come from the graft donor.

The gene calls are TRBV12-3 or TRBV12-4 and TRBJ1-2; TRBD1 matches 7 bases. The V and J ends lost 3 bases and 5 bases, in that order; junction bases with no gene match: 3. The CDR3 is made up of 13 amino acids. In DNA form, the CDR3 reads TGTGCCAGCAGTTTCGACAGGGCATATGGCTACACCTTC. Translation gives CASSFDRAYGYTF.

Many counts were recorded for this clonotype. The DNA of the CDR3 is TGCGCCAGCAGCCACTCGACAGCCCCTAATGAAAAACTGTTTTTT. Translation gives CASSHSTAPNEKLFF. This chain connects TRBV4-3 to TRBJ1-4; weak D call: TRBD1 (5 bases). CDR3 length equals 15 residues. Germline CDR1 and CDR2: LGHNA and YSLEER. The V end lost 3 bases, the J end lost 3 bases, and 11 bases lay between the germline ends.

The genes are TRBV5-5 and TRBJ2-7; D possibly matches TRBD1 or TRBD2 (5 bases each). CDR1 is SGHKS, CDR2 YYEKEE, per germline (reference sequence). The CDR3 has 15 amino acids. Between the trimmed V and J ends, which lost 3 bases and 7 bases, there was a span of 20 bases. CDR3 sequence reads: CASSWPGPPSGEQYF. In DNA, the CDR3 is TGTGCCAGCAGCTGGCCGGGACCGCCTTCTGGGGAGCAGTACTTC. Combining the CDR3 with reference TRBV5-5 and TRBJ2-7 gives the whole variable domain DAGVTQSPTHLIKTRGQQVTLRCSPISGHKSVSWYQQVLGQGPQFIFQYYEKEERGRGNFPDRFSARQFPNYSSELNVNALLLGDSALYLCASSWPGPPSGEQYFGPGTRLTVT.

Many counts were recorded for this clonotype. The chain is built from TRBV29-1 and TRBJ2-1, with 7 positions matching TRBD1. The V gene's germline CDR1 is SQVTM and CDR2 ANQGSEA. The J segment lost 7 bases and the V segment lost 7 bases, leaving 7 bases of the junction unmatched. This CDR3 has 12 residues. CDR3 in DNA: TGCAGCGCCCGGACAGGTCCGAATGAGCAGTTCTTC. Amino acid sequence: CSARTGPNEQFF.

The sample holds a few counts of this clonotype. The chain is built from TRBV6-5 and TRBJ2-3; D gene uncertain. The CDR3 has 16 amino acids. The V and J ends lost 2 bases and 0 bases respectively, with 12 bases between them. CDR1 MNHEY and CDR2 SVGAGI come from the germline V gene. The DNA of the CDR3 is TGTGCCAGCAGTTACGCAGGTGTCGACAGCACAGATACGCAGTATTTT. This gives the protein CASSYAGVDSTDTQYF.

V and J are TRBV6-6 and TRBJ2-5; no firm D call. Germline V gene sequence: CDR1 MNHNY, CDR2 SVGAGI (reference sequence). The CDR3 is made up of 13 amino acids. The germline V and J ends were trimmed by 6 bases and 2 bases, with 10 bases remaining between them. The CDR3 region has the DNA TGTGCCAGCAGATCACAGTTTCAAGAGACCCAGTACTTC. Residues: CASRSQFQETQYF.

This clonotype has at least ten counts. The chain uses TRBV18 and TRBJ2-7; a weak D match, TRBD2 (6 bases). Germline CDR1 is KGHSH and CDR2 is LQKENI. The ends were cut back, 6 bases at V and 5 bases at J, with 11 bases in the middle. The CDR3 extends over 12 amino acids. CDR3 protein: CASSGGVHEQYF. DNA of the CDR3: TGTGCCAGCTCGGGGGGAGTTCACGAGCAGTACTTC. Complete variable domain (other parts from reference TRBV18 and TRBJ2-7): NAGVMQNPRHLVRRRGQEARLRCSPMKGHSHVYWYRQLPEEGLKFMVYLQKENIIDESGMPKERFSAEFPKEGPSILRIQQVVRGDSAAYFCASSGGVHEQYFGPGTRLTVT.

This clonotype was picked up many times. This sequence joins TRBV12-3 or TRBV12-4 and TRBJ2-2; TRBD2 matches at 10 bases. V lost 6 bases, J lost 0 bases, and 10 bases stayed unmatched. This CDR3 comprises 18 residues. The CDR3 bases are TGTGCCAGCAGACTCCGGACTAGCGGAACCACGAACACCGGGGAGCTGTTTTTT. Translated: CASRLRTSGTTNTGELFF.

This clonotype has just a few counts. The chain links TRBV29-1 to TRBJ2-7; a possible D gene is TRBD1 (6 bases). The CDR3 runs to 14 residues. Germline V gene sequence: CDR1 SQVTM, CDR2 ANQGSEA. V was shortened by 1 base and J by 7 bases, with 17 bases between the two germline ends. CDR3 in amino acids: CSVEATGISGEQYF. The CDR3, as DNA: TGCAGCGTTGAAGCCACAGGGATCTCGGGAGAGCAGTACTTC.

This clonotype showed up many times. This rearrangement joins TRBV28 to TRBJ2-5, with TRBD2 matching 7 bases. The CDR3 totals 13 residues. V was pared by 9 bases and J by 5 bases, with 9 bases of the junction left unmatched. Per germline, CDR1 MDHEN and CDR2 SYDVKM. CDR3 loop: CASSLPGRETQYF. CDR3 sequence (DNA): TGTGCCAGTTCTCTTCCCGGGAGGGAGACCCAGTACTTC.

This clonotype was counted only a few times. This chain connects TRBV28 to TRBJ2-5; D unclear. Trimming took off 4 bases at V and 2 bases at J, with 5 bases between the two ends. The CDR3 has 12 residues. Germline V gives CDR1 MDHEN, CDR2 SYDVKM. CDR3 region: CASSSPQETQYF. The CDR3 DNA sequence: TGTGCCAGCAGTTCCCCTCAAGAGACCCAGTACTTC.

This clonotype was seen more than once but under ten times. This rearrangement joins TRBV7-2 to TRBJ1-1; no clear D. This CDR3 has 13 residues. CDR1 and CDR2 (germline): SGHTA, FQGNSA. Trimming left V 5 bases short and J 6 bases short, with 13 bases between. This CDR3 is CASSPPGSSEAFF. The CDR3 coding sequence is TGTGCCAGCAGCCCTCCGGGATCCTCTGAAGCTTTCTTT.

The V call is TRBV12-3 or TRBV12-4, the J call TRBJ2-7, with D hard to call. Trimming cost V 7 bases and J 0 bases, with 13 bases left between them. The CDR3 has 14 amino acids. As DNA, the CDR3 is TGTGCCAGCACCCCCAGCCAGGCCTCCTACGAGCAGTACTTC. It translates to CASTPSQASYEQYF.

This clonotype was observed a few times. This rearrangement joins TRBV9 to TRBJ1-5; D gene ambiguous. The CDR3 consists of 14 residues. From germline, CDR1 is SGDLS and CDR2 YYNGEE. The V gene lost 4 bases and the J gene lost 4 bases, with 12 bases spanning the gap. CDR3 sequence: CASSTGTMNQPQHF. CDR3 nucleotide sequence: TGTGCCAGCAGCACCGGAACGATGAATCAGCCCCAGCATTTT.

This clonotype was seen more than once but under ten times. The genes are TRBV5-4 and TRBJ1-1; 9 nucleotides match TRBD1. CDR3 length: 14 residues. V trimming: 3 bases; J trimming: 7 bases; junction bases outside the gene matches: 7. CDR1 is SGHNT and CDR2 is YYREEE in the germline V gene (reference sequence). The CDR3 coding sequence is TGTGCCAGCAGCTCCGGGACAGGGAGGGATGAAGCTTTCTTT. Translation gives CASSSGTGRDEAFF.

This clonotype was recorded a few times. V usage is TRBV28 and J usage is TRBJ2-3; the D gene is possibly TRBD2 (6 bases). Germline assignment: CDR1 MDHEN and CDR2 SYDVKM. CDR3 length: 14 amino acids. The V gene lost 8 bases and the J gene lost 6 bases, with 18 bases spanning the gap. The CDR3: CASSGGDWWDTQYF. DNA for the CDR3: TGTGCCAGCTCCGGCGGGGATTGGTGGGATACGCAGTATTTT.

The gene calls are TRBV28 and TRBJ1-5; no definite D call. The length of the CDR3 is 15 residues. V was pared by 2 bases and J by 8 bases, with 16 bases between. The germline V gene has CDR1 MDHEN and CDR2 SYDVKM. The CDR3 loop reads CASSLKVSGWKPQHF. Written as DNA, the CDR3 is TGTGCCAGCAGTTTAAAGGTATCGGGGTGGAAGCCCCAGCATTTT.

This clonotype appeared a few times. The chain employs TRBV24-1 and TRBJ2-1, with 12 bases identical to TRBD2. Germline CDR1 and CDR2: KGHDR and SFDVKD. The CDR3 length is 15 residues. After removal of 9 bases from V and 6 bases from J, the junction contained 8 bases not matched to a gene. The CDR3 region is CATGSLAGGINEQFF. CDR3 nucleotide sequence: TGTGCCACCGGGTCCCTAGCGGGAGGGATCAATGAGCAGTTCTTC.

This clonotype came up many times. The chain couples TRBV10-3 to TRBJ2-1; no clear D. The V end lost 0 bases, the J end lost 0 bases, and 12 bases lay between the germline ends. This CDR3 spans 17 amino acids. Germline V gene data show CDR1 as ENHRY and CDR2 as SYGVKD. In DNA form, the CDR3 reads TGTGCCATCAGTGAGTCGGTGGGTTGGAGCTCCTACAATGAGCAGTTCTTC. It translates to CAISESVGWSSYNEQFF.

This clonotype occurred a few times. The genes are TRBV7-9 and TRBJ2-1; D is undetermined. The V gene's germline CDR1 is SEHNR and CDR2 FQNEAQ (reference sequence). This CDR3 has 17 amino acids. Trimming cost V 5 bases and J 0 bases, with 17 bases left between them. CDR3 nucleotides: TGTGCCAGCAGCCCCCCTTTAGGGCCGAGCTCCTACAATGAGCAGTTCTTC. Encoded protein: CASSPPLGPSSYNEQFF.

The chain has TRBV7-2 and TRBJ1-4; TRBD1 agrees at 8 bases. CDR3 size: 14 residues. With 3 bases clipped from V and 7 bases from J, the junction kept 4 bases outside the gene matches. The V gene's germline CDR1 is SGHTA and CDR2 FQGNSA. The CDR3 DNA follows: TGTGCCAGCAGCTTCGACAGGGGAACTGAAAAACTGTTTTTT. Amino acid sequence: CASSFDRGTEKLFF.

This clonotype was seen only a few times. The V gene is TRBV9, the J gene TRBJ2-3; no clear D. Between the trimmed V and J ends, which lost 6 bases and 2 bases, there was a span of 13 bases. Germline loops: CDR1 SGDLS, CDR2 YYNGEE. There are 14 residues in the CDR3. CDR3 sequence (DNA): TGTGCCAGCACCGGCGAGACTTTCACAGATACGCAGTATTTT. As protein: CASTGETFTDTQYF.

V usage is TRBV15 and J usage is TRBJ1-1; 9 nucleotides align to TRBD1. After removal of 8 bases from V and 3 bases from J, the junction contained 10 bases not matched to a gene. CDR1 LNHNV and CDR2 YYDKDF come from the germline V gene (reference sequence). The CDR3 sequence is 15 residues long. CDR3 nucleotides: TGTGCCACCGGGGGACAGGGAGCAATCTACACTGAAGCTTTCTTT. Translated, it gives CATGGQGAIYTEAFF.

This clonotype was seen only a few times. The chain recombines TRBV5-1 with TRBJ2-6; D is unresolved. Deletions cut 5 bases from V and 1 base from J, with 7 bases between. The CDR3 is 14 residues long. Germline V gene lookup returns CDR1 SGHRS and CDR2 YFSETQ. The CDR3 here is CASSFESGANVLTF. CDR3 nucleotide sequence: TGCGCCAGCAGTTTTGAATCTGGGGCCAACGTCCTGACTTTC.

The chain is built from TRBV20-1 and TRBJ2-7; D is perhaps TRBD1 (5 bases). With 5 bases removed from V and 7 bases from J, the gap between germline ends came to 15 bases. The CDR3 loop spans 12 amino acids. Germline values: CDR1 DFQATT, CDR2 SNEGSKA (reference sequence). CDR3 amino acids: CSAPLDRPEQYF. The CDR3 coding sequence is TGCAGTGCTCCACTCGACAGACCGGAGCAGTACTTC.

The rearrangement joins TRBV28 to TRBJ1-6; 8 nucleotides agree with TRBD1. The germline gives CDR1 MDHEN, CDR2 SYDVKM. This CDR3 comprises 16 residues. The V gene end was trimmed by 2 bases and the J gene end by 9 bases; junction bases not matched to a gene: 9. The CDR3 sequence is CASSLTRGQGFSPLHF. The CDR3 DNA sequence: TGTGCCAGCAGTTTAACCCGTGGACAGGGCTTTTCACCCCTCCACTTT.